Sequencing of this T cell receptor (beta chain) was carried out in a study of CD8 T cells in ankylosing spondylitis (dated by TCRdb to about 2017). Regarding the research as a whole: T cell receptor beta repertoires were profiled in healthy donors and ankylosing spondylitis patients so that disease-linked TCR variants could be found. Samples of peripheral blood were taken, and for ankylosing spondylitis patients, synovial fluid was collected as well. In total, the full study cohort was made up of about 99 healthy donors and 20 to 25 ankylosing spondylitis patients. Overall study results and their limits: Blood from ankylosing spondylitis patients appeared to be characterized by a TCR beta motif made up of 8 or 9 highly homologous amino acid variants. Some of the motif variants had been reported before in the synovial fluid and blood of reactive arthritis patients, a finding that suggests common disease-initiation mechanisms. The disease-linked clones had a CD8+ phenotype and were found at relatively low frequencies in peripheral blood. According to the report, matched synovial fluid samples from ankylosing spondylitis patients were significantly enriched for the disease-linked clones.

The germline V gene (reference sequence) provides CDR1 DFQATT and CDR2 SNEGSKA. The CDR3 measures 11 amino acids from cysteine to phenylalanine. CDR3 DNA only is kept here, 33 bases in frame from base 1. Sequencing took place on an Illumina HiSeq 2500. Quantitative 5'-RACE with molecular barcodes was the method used to prepare the TCR beta libraries. On the authors' methods: To identify disease-linked TCR variants, a new computational method was used, one built on a probabilistic model of VDJ rearrangement. Using fastp at Q25 and MiXCR, TCRdb reprocessed the public reads and kept productive beta chains. Each CDR3 protein gets just one entry, which takes the most common genes and DNA from the rows behind it. The authors' filters were not applied to this entry. The sample records around 340,000 distinct CDR3 sequences, approximately 20% of which are singletons. Jointly, the top ten make up less than 15% of the sample.

This clonotype has a handful of counts. Its antigen is not yet known. Base-call qualities are not available, and no considerably larger clone is one nucleotide away. Sequenced: blood, either unsorted or a sorted T cell fraction (not recorded which). The sequence links TRBV20-1 to TRBJ2-1, and the D gene may be TRBD2, 5 bases matching. The clonotype originates from a male donor with ankylosing spondylitis or in good health (not recorded which). The DNA sequence is TGCACCGCCCCGGGGAACCATGAGCAGTTCTTC. The resulting protein is CTAPGNHEQFF.